This T cell receptor beta chain was recorded in a study of T cells in Graves' hyperthyroidism and ophthalmopathy. Notes on the study in general: The model anticipated ophthalmopathy a median around six months pre-onset. By a 13 V-J model, ophthalmopathy was set apart from stable hyperthyroidism. Among clonotypes expanded in thyroid above 0.001, most were also found in blood.

This clonotype has more than one count but fewer than ten. The antigen is unknown. Trimming pared 2 bases from V and 10 bases from J, leaving 12 bases between. This CDR3 has 13 amino acids. Germline CDR1 is ENHRY and CDR2 is SYGVKD. Amplified TCR beta CDR3 regions derived from RNA transcripts. With the HTBI primer set, the TCR CDR3 went through a first round of RT-PCR. One entry per CDR3 protein results from TCRdb running MiXCR on the multiplex PCR reads. The sample shows about 420,000 distinct CDR3 sequences, roughly an eighth of them seen only once. This sample holds PBMCs from 10 ml fresh peripheral blood.

Sequenced sample: blood. This clonotype was sampled from a woman aged 18 to 35 with Graves' hyperthyroidism. V is TRBV10-3 and J is TRBJ2-1; D ambiguous. The CDR3 is CAISEPRRKEQFF. The DNA of the CDR3 is TGTGCCATCAGTGAGCCTCGGCGAAAAGAGCAGTTCTTC.